The TCR beta chain under discussion was sequenced for a study of beta chain features in type 1 diabetes. Study context: Sorted cell examination encompassed approximately 110 million cells across all samples.

In this sample, this clone turned up a few times. Its antigen is undetermined. Expressed TCRB transcripts got sequenced, as all isolated RNA was reverse transcribed. An average approximately 3.3 million reads came from naive, central memory and regulatory T cell samples. Assay used: immunoSEQ multiplex PCR; TCRdb lists only in-frame clones, some missing. Here the sample spans 250,000 to 350,000 clones, roughly an eighth being singletons. Findings of the study overall: People with Type 1 diabetes carried modestly yet significantly shorter TCRB CDR3s in all four CD4+ subsets. In type 1 diabetes patients, VDJ junctions had fewer insertions; deletions at these junctions were more frequent.

CDR1 and CDR2 from the germline V gene are LGHNA and YSLEER. The CDR3 has 14 residues. Trimming removed 0 bases at V and 4 bases at J, with 9 bases between. The clonotype was recovered from a man in his thirties or forties with type 1 diabetes. Sequenced input: naive CD4+ T cells from blood. The chain recombines TRBV4-3 with TRBJ2-5; D is possibly TRBD2 (5 bases). In nucleotides, the CDR3 is TGCGCCAGCAGCCAAGATAGCGCAGGAGAGACCCAGTACTTC. Translated, it gives CASSQDSAGETQYF.